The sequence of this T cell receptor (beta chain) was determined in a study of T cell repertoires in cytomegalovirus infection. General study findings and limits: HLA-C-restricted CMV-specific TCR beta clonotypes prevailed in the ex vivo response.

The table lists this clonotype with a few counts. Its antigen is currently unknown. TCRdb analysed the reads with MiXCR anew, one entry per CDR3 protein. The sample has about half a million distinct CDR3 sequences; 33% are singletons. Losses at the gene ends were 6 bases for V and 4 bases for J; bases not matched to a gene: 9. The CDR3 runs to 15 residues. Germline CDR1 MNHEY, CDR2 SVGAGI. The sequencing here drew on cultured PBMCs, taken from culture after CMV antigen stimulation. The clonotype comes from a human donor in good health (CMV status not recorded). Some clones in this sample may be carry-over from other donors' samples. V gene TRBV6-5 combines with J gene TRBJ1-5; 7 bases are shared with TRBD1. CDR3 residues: CASSQAGQSNQPQHF. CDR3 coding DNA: TGTGCCAGCAGCCAGGCGGGACAGAGTAATCAGCCCCAGCATTTT.